The subject of this entry is one T cell receptor (beta chain). Antigen: not known. TCRdb reprocessed the 5' RACE reads and reports one entry per CDR3 protein, with no DNA. Seen in this sample are 500,000 or so distinct CDR3 sequences; the ten most common clones hold 3.5% to 4.5%. The sample originates from a study of T cells expressing NK-cell markers. Overall study: Sorted CD3+CD56+NKG2C+, CD3+CD56+NKG2C- and CD3+CD56-NKG2C+ T cells provided the TCR beta repertoires. Study-level points and caveats: The study did not resolve the HCMV specificity of expanded NKG2C+ T cell clones.

Sample: blood T cells: a sorted CD56 or NKG2C T cell subset, CD4+ or CD8+ T cells, or bulk PBMC T cells (not recorded which). The origin of this receptor is a man aged 18 to 29 in good health.

CDR3 protein: CASSPTDRVGEQFF. The V call is TRBV6-1, the J call TRBJ2-1; TCRdb's D call, TRBD1, is unchecked because there is no DNA. The CDR3 loop spans 14 amino acids. Per the germline V gene, CDR1 is MNHNS and CDR2 is SASEGT.